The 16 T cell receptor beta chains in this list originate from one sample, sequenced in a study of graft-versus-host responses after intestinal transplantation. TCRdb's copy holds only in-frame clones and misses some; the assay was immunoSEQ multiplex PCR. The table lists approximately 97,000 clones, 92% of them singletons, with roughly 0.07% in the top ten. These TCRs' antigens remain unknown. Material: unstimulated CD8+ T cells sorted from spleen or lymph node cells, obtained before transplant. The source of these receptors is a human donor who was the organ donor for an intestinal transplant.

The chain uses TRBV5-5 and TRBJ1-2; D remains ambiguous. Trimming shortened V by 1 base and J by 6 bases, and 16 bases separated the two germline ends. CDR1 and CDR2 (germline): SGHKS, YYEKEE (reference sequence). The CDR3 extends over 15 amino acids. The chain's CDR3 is CASSLRGHTADGYTF. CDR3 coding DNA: TGTGCCAGCAGCTTGCGTGGCCACACGGCGGATGGCTACACCTTC.

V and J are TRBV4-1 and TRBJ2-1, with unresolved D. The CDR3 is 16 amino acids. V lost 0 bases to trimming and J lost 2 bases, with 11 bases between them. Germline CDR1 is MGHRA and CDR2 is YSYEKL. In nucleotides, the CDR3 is TGCGCCAGCAGCCAAGAAATCTTATCTACCTACAATGAGCAGTTCTTC. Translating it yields CASSQEILSTYNEQFF.

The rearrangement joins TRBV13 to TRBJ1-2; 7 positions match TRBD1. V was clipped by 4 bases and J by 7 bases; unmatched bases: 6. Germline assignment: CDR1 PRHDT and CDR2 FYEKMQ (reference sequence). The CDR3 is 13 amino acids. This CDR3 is CASSSGTALGYTF. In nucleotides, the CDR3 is TGTGCCAGCAGCTCAGGGACAGCTCTTGGCTACACCTTC.

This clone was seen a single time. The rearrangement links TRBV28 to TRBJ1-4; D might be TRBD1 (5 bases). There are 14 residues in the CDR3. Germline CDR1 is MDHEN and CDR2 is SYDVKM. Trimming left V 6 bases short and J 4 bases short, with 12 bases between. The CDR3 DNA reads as TGTGCCAGCAGCCTCTACAGGAATAATGAAAAACTGTTTTTT. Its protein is CASSLYRNNEKLFF.

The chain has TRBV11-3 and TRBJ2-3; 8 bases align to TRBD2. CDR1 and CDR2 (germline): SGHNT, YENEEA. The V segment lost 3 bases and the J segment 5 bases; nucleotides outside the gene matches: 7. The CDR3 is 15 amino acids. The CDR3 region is CASSFPGGPVDTQYF. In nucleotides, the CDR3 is TGTGCCAGCAGCTTCCCGGGGGGGCCGGTAGATACGCAGTATTTT.

CDR3 nucleotide sequence: TGCGCCAGCGGATTCGGGACTAGCGACTCCTACGAGCAGTACTTC. This encodes CASGFGTSDSYEQYF. V is TRBV5-1 and J is TRBJ2-7, with 10 bases identical to TRBD2. Germline V lookup: CDR1 SGHRS, CDR2 YFSETQ. The V segment lost 7 bases and the J segment 0 bases; nucleotides outside the gene matches: 7. The CDR3 extends over 15 amino acids.

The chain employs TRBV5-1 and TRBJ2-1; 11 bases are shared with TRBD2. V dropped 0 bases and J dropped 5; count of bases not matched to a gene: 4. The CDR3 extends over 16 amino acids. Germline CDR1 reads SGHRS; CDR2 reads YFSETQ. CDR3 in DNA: TGCGCCAGCAGCTTGGCACTAGCGGGGGAGAACAATGAGCAGTTCTTC. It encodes CASSLALAGENNEQFF.

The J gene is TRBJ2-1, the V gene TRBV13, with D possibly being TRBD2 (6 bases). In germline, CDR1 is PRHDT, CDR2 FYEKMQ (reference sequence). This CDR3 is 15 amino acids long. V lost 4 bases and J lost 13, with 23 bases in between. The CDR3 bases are TGTGCCAGCAGCTGGGGGGTCAGGACCGAATCGCCCCAGTTCTTC. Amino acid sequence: CASSWGVRTESPQFF.

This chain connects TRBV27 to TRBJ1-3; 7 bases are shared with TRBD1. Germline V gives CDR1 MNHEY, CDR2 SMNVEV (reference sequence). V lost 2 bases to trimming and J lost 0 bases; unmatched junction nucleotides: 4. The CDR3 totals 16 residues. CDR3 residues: CASSLLRDSSGNTIYF. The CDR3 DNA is TGTGCCAGCAGTTTACTCCGGGACAGCTCTGGAAACACCATATATTTT.

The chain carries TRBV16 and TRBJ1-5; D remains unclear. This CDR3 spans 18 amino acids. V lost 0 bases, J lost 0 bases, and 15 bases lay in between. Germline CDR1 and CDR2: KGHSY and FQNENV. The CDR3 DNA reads TGTGCCAGCAGCCAATCCCCGGGAGGGCTCTATAGCAATCAGCCCCAGCATTTT. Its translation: CASSQSPGGLYSNQPQHF.

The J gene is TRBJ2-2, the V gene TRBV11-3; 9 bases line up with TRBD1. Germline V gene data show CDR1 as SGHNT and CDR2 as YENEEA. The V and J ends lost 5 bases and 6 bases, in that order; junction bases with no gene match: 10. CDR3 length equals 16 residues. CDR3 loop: CASSASGTGFAGELFF. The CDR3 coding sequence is TGTGCCAGCAGCGCCTCCGGGACAGGGTTCGCCGGGGAGCTGTTTTTT.

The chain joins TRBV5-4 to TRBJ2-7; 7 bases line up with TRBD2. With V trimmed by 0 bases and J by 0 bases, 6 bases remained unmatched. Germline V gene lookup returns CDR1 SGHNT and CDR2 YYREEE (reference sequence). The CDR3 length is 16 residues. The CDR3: CASSLETSGISYEQYF. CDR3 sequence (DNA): TGTGCCAGCAGCTTGGAGACCAGCGGGATCTCCTACGAGCAGTACTTC.

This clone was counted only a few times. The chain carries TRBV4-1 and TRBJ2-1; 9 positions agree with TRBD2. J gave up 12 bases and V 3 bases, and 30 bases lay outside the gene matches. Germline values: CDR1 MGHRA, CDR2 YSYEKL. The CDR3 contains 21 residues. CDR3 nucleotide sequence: TGCGCCAGCAGCCACGGGCTAGCGGGGATACTCTCCCCAACCACCCACCGAGGGCAGTTCTTC. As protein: CASSHGLAGILSPTTHRGQFF.

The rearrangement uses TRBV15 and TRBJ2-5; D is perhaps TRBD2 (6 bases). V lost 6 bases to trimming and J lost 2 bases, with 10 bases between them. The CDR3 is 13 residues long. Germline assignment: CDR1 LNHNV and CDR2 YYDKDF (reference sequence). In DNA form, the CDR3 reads TGTGCCACCAGTATCGGGGGACAAGAGACCCAGTACTTC. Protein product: CATSIGGQETQYF.

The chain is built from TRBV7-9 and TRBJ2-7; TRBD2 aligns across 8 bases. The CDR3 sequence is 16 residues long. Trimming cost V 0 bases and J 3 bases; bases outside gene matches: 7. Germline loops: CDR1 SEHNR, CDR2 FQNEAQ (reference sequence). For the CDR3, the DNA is TGTGCCAGCAGCTTAGCTGGGGGGCTAGCGGGCTACGAGCAGTACTTC. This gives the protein CASSLAGGLAGYEQYF.

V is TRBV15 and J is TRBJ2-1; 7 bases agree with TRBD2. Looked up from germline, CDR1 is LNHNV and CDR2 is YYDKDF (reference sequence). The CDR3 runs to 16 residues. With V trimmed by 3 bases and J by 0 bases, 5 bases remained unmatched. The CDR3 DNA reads TGTGCCACCAGCAGTACTAGCGTTAGCTCCTACAATGAGCAGTTCTTC. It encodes CATSSTSVSSYNEQFF. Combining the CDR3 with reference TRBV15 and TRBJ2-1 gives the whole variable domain DAMVIQNPRYQVTQFGKPVTLSCSQTLNHNVMYWYQQKSSQAPKLLFHYYDKDFNNEADTPDNFQSRRPNTSFCFLDIRSPGLGDTAMYLCATSSTSVSSYNEQFFGPGTRLTVL.